The 30 T cell receptor beta chains below were found in one sample sequenced in a study of control samples from healthy donors and cancer patients. Produced via immunoSEQ multiplex PCR; TCRdb's table is partial and in-frame only. The data contain 80,000 to 100,000 clones, around 90% of them singletons. Sequenced sample: blood. Source of these receptors: a man aged 30-40 years in good health.

The gene calls are TRBV4-1 and TRBJ2-3, with D possibly matching TRBD2 (7 bases). Trimming left V 5 bases short and J 0 bases short, with 12 bases between. The CDR3 covers 15 residues. Per germline, CDR1 MGHRA and CDR2 YSYEKL. This CDR3 reads CASSLGGGSTDTQYF. The DNA of the CDR3 is TGCGCCAGCAGCTTGGGAGGGGGGAGCACAGATACGCAGTATTTT.

The rearrangement links TRBV2 to TRBJ1-4, with 7 bases identical to TRBD1. The CDR3 totals 13 residues. Germline loops: CDR1 SNHLY, CDR2 FYNNEI. Trimming cost V 10 bases and J 7 bases; bases outside gene matches: 9. CDR3 in amino acids: CATQRQGGEKLFF. CDR3 coding DNA: TGTGCCACCCAGCGGCAGGGGGGTGAAAAACTGTTTTTT.

The rearrangement joins TRBV29-1 to TRBJ2-3; 9 positions match TRBD2. This CDR3 has 15 residues. The J segment lost 4 bases and the V segment lost 3 bases, leaving 8 bases of the junction unmatched. CDR1 and CDR2 from the germline V gene are SQVTM and ANQGSEA. CDR3 nucleotide sequence: TGCAGCGTTGAGGGGAAGCGGGAGGCCGCAGATACGCAGTATTTT. It codes for CSVEGKREAADTQYF.

V usage is TRBV27 and J usage is TRBJ2-3; possibly TRBD1 for D (5 bases). This CDR3 comprises 14 residues. Germline V gene sequence: CDR1 MNHEY, CDR2 SMNVEV (reference sequence). Between the trimmed V and J ends, which lost 3 bases and 2 bases, there was a span of 9 bases. The CDR3 spells CASSFSGITDTQYF. CDR3 sequence (DNA): TGTGCCAGCAGTTTCTCAGGGATCACAGATACGCAGTATTTT.

This chain joins TRBV7-9 and TRBJ1-1; 7 bases match TRBD1. J was trimmed by 5 bases and V by 1 base; bases with no gene match: 4. The CDR3 has 14 residues. Germline CDR1 and CDR2: SEHNR and FQNEAQ (reference sequence). This CDR3 is CASSLVARGTEAFF. The DNA of the CDR3 is TGTGCCAGCAGCTTAGTAGCCAGGGGGACTGAAGCTTTCTTT.

This chain connects TRBV7-3 to TRBJ2-3; D uncertain. Germline V gene data show CDR1 as SGHTA and CDR2 as FQGTGA. CDR3 length: 12 residues. Trimming shortened V by 4 bases and J by 3 bases, and 5 bases separated the two germline ends. Written as DNA, the CDR3 is TGTGCCAGCAGCTCCACGACAGATACGCAGTATTTT. Amino acid sequence: CASSSTTDTQYF.

The CDR3 region has the DNA TGTGCCAGCAGCTTAAACGCAGGGTCCTCCTACGAGCAGTACTTC. It is translated as CASSLNAGSSYEQYF. The chain combines TRBV7-2 with TRBJ2-7; the D gene is possibly TRBD1 (5 bases). Germline CDR1 SGHTA, CDR2 FQGNSA. This CDR3 is 15 amino acids long. The V end lost 2 bases, the J end lost 0 bases, and 11 bases lay between the germline ends.

This rearrangement joins TRBV24-1 to TRBJ2-7; TRBD1 might be the D (6 bases). The CDR3 contains 15 residues. V lost 0 bases, J lost 2 bases, and 10 bases lay in between. CDR1 KGHDR and CDR2 SFDVKD come from the germline V gene. The CDR3 here is CATSDLHQGTYEQYF. CDR3 in DNA: TGTGCCACCAGTGATTTGCACCAGGGGACCTACGAGCAGTACTTC.

The chain combines TRBV28 with TRBJ1-2, with TRBD1 identical over 7 bases. CDR1 is MDHEN, CDR2 SYDVKM, per germline. J gave up 5 bases and V 5 bases, and 14 bases lay outside the gene matches. The CDR3 loop spans 16 amino acids. CDR3 sequence (DNA): TGTGCCAGCAGTCCTTTAACAGGGGCTCAAGGATATGGCTACACCTTC. This sequence encodes CASSPLTGAQGYGYTF.

This clone appeared once. The CDR3 reads CASSHPRDTQYF. The CDR3 DNA reads TGTGCCAGCAGCCACCCGAGGGATACGCAGTATTTT. The chain couples TRBV3-1 (or the pseudogene TRBV3-2) to TRBJ2-3; no clear D. This CDR3 comprises 12 residues. Germline values: CDR1 LGHDT, CDR2 YNNKEL (reference sequence). Deletions cut 3 bases from V and 6 bases from J, with 7 bases between.

The V call is TRBV5-6, the J call TRBJ2-7, with 7 bases aligning to TRBD1. Germline CDR1 is SGHDT and CDR2 is YYEEEE. Losses at the gene ends were 7 bases for V and 3 bases for J; bases not matched to a gene: 7. The CDR3 totals 13 residues. The CDR3 reads CASRDRAGYEQYF. The CDR3 DNA reads TGTGCCAGCCGAGACAGGGCGGGCTACGAGCAGTACTTC.

CDR3 bases: TGTGCCAGCAGGCCCAAAGGGGGAGCTAGCAATCAGCCCCAGCATTTT. Translation: CASRPKGGASNQPQHF. The chain employs TRBV28 and TRBJ1-5; perhaps TRBD1 as D (6 bases). This CDR3 region has 16 residues. Trimming removed 6 bases at V and 0 bases at J, with 15 bases between. The germline V gene encodes CDR1 MDHEN and CDR2 SYDVKM.

V is TRBV9 and J is TRBJ1-1; the D is unclear. V lost 4 bases, J lost 0 bases, and 10 bases lay in between. The CDR3 is made up of 14 amino acids. Germline assignment: CDR1 SGDLS and CDR2 YYNGEE. The CDR3, as DNA: TGTGCCAGCAGCCCCCGTGCGGTGAACACTGAAGCTTTCTTT. This codes for CASSPRAVNTEAFF.

The chain has TRBV5-5 and TRBJ2-3; possibly TRBD1 or TRBD2 for D (6 bases each). Germline lookup yields CDR1 SGHKS and CDR2 YYEKEE (reference sequence). The V and J ends lost 0 bases and 0 bases respectively, with 11 bases between them. This CDR3 has 16 amino acids. The CDR3 here is CASSLVGGTSTDTQYF. The CDR3 DNA follows: TGTGCCAGCAGCTTGGTGGGGGGCACTAGCACAGATACGCAGTATTTT. The variable domain in full, completed from reference TRBV5-5 and TRBJ2-3, reads DAGVTQSPTHLIKTRGQQVTLRCSPISGHKSVSWYQQVLGQGPQFIFQYYEKEERGRGNFPDRFSARQFPNYSSELNVNALLLGDSALYLCASSLVGGTSTDTQYFGPGTRLTVL.

The V and J genes are TRBV29-1 and TRBJ1-2; tentatively, D is TRBD1 (6 bases). The germline gives CDR1 SQVTM, CDR2 ANQGSEA. The CDR3 contains 11 residues. V lost 3 bases and J lost 7, with 9 bases in between. The CDR3 sequence: CSVDTGSGYTF. CDR3 bases: TGCAGCGTTGATACAGGGAGTGGCTACACCTTC.

The chain combines TRBV13 with TRBJ2-1; 10 nucleotides match TRBD2. This CDR3 contains 17 residues. V shed 5 bases, J shed 4 bases, and the junction held 11 bases outside the gene matches. Germline lookup yields CDR1 PRHDT and CDR2 FYEKMQ (reference sequence). This chain's CDR3 is CASSHQPGLARYNEQFF. As DNA, the CDR3 is TGTGCCAGCAGCCATCAACCGGGACTAGCGCGTTACAATGAGCAGTTCTTC. Variable domain in full (rest from reference TRBV13 and TRBJ2-1): AAGVIQSPRHLIKEKRETATLKCYPIPRHDTVYWYQQGPGQDPQFLISFYEKMQSDKGSIPDRFSAQQFSDYHSELNMSSLELGDSALYFCASSHQPGLARYNEQFFGPGTRLTVL.

The chain carries TRBV6-2 or TRBV6-3 and TRBJ1-1; D is uncertain. This CDR3 is 12 amino acids long. V lost 4 bases and J 5 bases, leaving 8 bases between the germline ends. CDR1 MNHEY and CDR2 SVGEGT come from the germline V gene. Here the CDR3 reads CASSLGYTEAFF. The CDR3 DNA reads as TGTGCCAGCAGTTTGGGGTATACTGAAGCTTTCTTT.

CDR3 residues: CASISQGLTEAFF. The CDR3 bases are TGTGCCAGCATATCCCAAGGTCTCACTGAAGCTTTCTTT. V usage is TRBV12-3 or TRBV12-4 and J usage is TRBJ1-1; D is unresolved. The CDR3 sequence is 13 residues long. V was cut by 7 bases and J by 4 bases, with 13 bases left in between.

J is TRBJ1-3 and V is TRBV5-1, with D tentatively TRBD1 (6 bases). Trimming removed 0 bases from V and 7 bases from J, with 11 bases in between. The CDR3 contains 14 residues. Germline assignment: CDR1 SGHRS and CDR2 YFSETQ. This chain's CDR3 is CASSLDAGVNTIYF. DNA of the CDR3: TGCGCCAGCAGCTTGGATGCAGGGGTTAACACCATATATTTT.

The chain combines TRBV20-1 with TRBJ1-2, with D unclear. CDR3 length equals 11 residues. V was trimmed by 0 bases and J by 5 bases, leaving 4 bases between them. The germline CDR1 and CDR2 sequences are DFQATT and SNEGSKA (reference sequence). CDR3 nucleotides: TGCAGTGCTAGAGAACAGTATGGCTACACCTTC. Translated: CSAREQYGYTF.

This clone occurred once. This chain connects TRBV3-1 (or the pseudogene TRBV3-2) to TRBJ2-7, with TRBD2 matching over 11 bases. Germline CDR1 LGHDT, CDR2 YNNKEL (reference sequence). The length of the CDR3 is 15 residues. With V trimmed by 4 bases and J by 5 bases, 7 bases remained unmatched. This CDR3 reads CASSRVLAGVHEQYF. For the CDR3, the DNA is TGTGCCAGCAGCCGGGTACTAGCGGGAGTGCACGAGCAGTACTTC.

This clone has a handful of counts. The genes are TRBV20-1 and TRBJ1-1, with TRBD1 as a possible D gene (6 bases). This CDR3 region has 11 residues. Trimming pared 7 bases from V and 2 bases from J, leaving 8 bases between. Germline CDR1 reads DFQATT; CDR2 reads SNEGSKA (reference sequence). The CDR3 reads CSGGTNTEAFF. CDR3 in DNA: TGCAGTGGCGGGACAAACACTGAAGCTTTCTTT.

This sequence joins TRBV7-2 and TRBJ1-5; perhaps TRBD1 as D (5 bases). CDR3 size: 13 residues. CDR1 is SGHTA and CDR2 is FQGNSA in the germline V gene. V lost 5 bases and J lost 5, with 10 bases in between. The CDR3 coding sequence is TGTGCCAGCAGCGCCCAGGGAGATCAGCCCCAGCATTTT. As protein: CASSAQGDQPQHF.

The chain carries TRBV27 and TRBJ1-3, with a possible D match to TRBD1 (5 bases). Germline lookup yields CDR1 MNHEY and CDR2 SMNVEV (reference sequence). The CDR3 has 13 amino acids. V dropped 4 bases and J dropped 4 bases, with 8 bases sitting between them. CDR3 nucleotides: TGTGCCAGCAGTTCAGGGAACGGAAACACCATATATTTT. Translated, it gives CASSSGNGNTIYF.

This chain uses TRBV27 with TRBJ2-1, with 10 bases lining up with TRBD2. V shed 0 bases and J 6 bases; nucleotides not matched to a gene: 5. The CDR3 runs 16 residues. Germline CDR1 reads MNHEY; CDR2 reads SMNVEV (reference sequence). The chain's CDR3 is CASSLSVAGGANEQFF. DNA for the CDR3: TGTGCCAGCAGTTTATCGGTAGCGGGGGGTGCCAATGAGCAGTTCTTC.

The chain has TRBV24-1 and TRBJ2-2; the D is unclear. V gave up 5 bases and J gave up 5 bases, with 8 bases separating them. Germline V gene sequence: CDR1 KGHDR, CDR2 SFDVKD. The CDR3 loop spans 13 amino acids. In DNA form, the CDR3 reads TGTGCCACCAGTGGCACAAAAACCGGGGAGCTGTTTTTT. Amino acid sequence: CATSGTKTGELFF.

The V gene is TRBV27, the J gene TRBJ2-7; unclear D gene. The CDR3 covers 14 residues. V lost 0 bases and J 5 bases, leaving 11 bases between the germline ends. CDR1 is MNHEY and CDR2 is SMNVEV in the germline V gene (reference sequence). The CDR3 DNA reads as TGTGCCAGCAGTTTATCTGGGGTTTCGGACGAGCAGTACTTC. Translating it yields CASSLSGVSDEQYF.

The rearrangement links TRBV20-1 to TRBJ2-7, with unresolved D. Trimming cost V 3 bases and J 3 bases, with 9 bases left between them. The V gene's germline CDR1 is DFQATT and CDR2 SNEGSKA (reference sequence). The CDR3 contains 12 residues. The CDR3 reads CSASQRYYEQYF. The CDR3 DNA follows: TGCAGTGCTAGTCAGCGATACTACGAGCAGTACTTC.

The genes are TRBV18 and TRBJ2-7, with 7 bases matching TRBD2. Germline V gene lookup returns CDR1 KGHSH and CDR2 LQKENI. J was trimmed by 3 bases and V by 5 bases; bases with no gene match: 4. The CDR3 totals 13 residues. For the CDR3, the DNA is TGTGCCAGCTCATCTTCTAGCGGCTACGAGCAGTACTTC. Amino acid sequence: CASSSSSGYEQYF.

This sequence joins TRBV10-1 and TRBJ2-2; D is possibly TRBD2 (5 bases). The germline CDR1 and CDR2 sequences are WNHNN and SYGVQD (reference sequence). The CDR3 runs 16 residues. Trimming took off 0 bases at V and 5 bases at J, with 13 bases between the two ends. This CDR3 reads CASSESTSGSTGELFF. CDR3 DNA sequence: TGCGCCAGCAGTGAGTCTACCAGCGGCTCTACCGGGGAGCTGTTTTTT.